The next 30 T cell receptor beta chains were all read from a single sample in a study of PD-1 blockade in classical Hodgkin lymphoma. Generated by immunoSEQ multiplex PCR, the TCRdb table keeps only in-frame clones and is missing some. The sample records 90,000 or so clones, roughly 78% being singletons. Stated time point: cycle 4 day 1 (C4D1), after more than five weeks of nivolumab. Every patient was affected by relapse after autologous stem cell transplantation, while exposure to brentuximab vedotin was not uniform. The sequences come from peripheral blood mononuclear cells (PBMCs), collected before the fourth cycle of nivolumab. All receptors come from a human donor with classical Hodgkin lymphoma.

The CDR3 region is CASSLVGSSYNSPLHF. CDR3 DNA sequence: TGCGCCAGCAGCTTGGTGGGAAGCTCCTATAATTCACCCCTCCACTTT. V is TRBV5-1 and J is TRBJ1-6; D remains unclear. This CDR3 has 16 amino acids. The germline V gene has CDR1 SGHRS and CDR2 YFSETQ. Trimming pared 0 bases from V and 0 bases from J, leaving 7 bases between. Combining the CDR3 with reference TRBV5-1 and TRBJ1-6 gives the whole variable domain KAGVTQTPRYLIKTRGQQVTLSCSPISGHRSVSWYQQTPGQGLQFLFEYFSETQRNKGNFPGRFSGRQFSNSRSEMNVSTLELGDSALYLCASSLVGSSYNSPLHFGNGTRLTVT.

The CDR3 reads CASSSGGGDGYTF. The CDR3, as DNA: TGTGCCAGCAGCTCAGGTGGGGGCGACGGCTACACCTTC. The chain couples TRBV7-9 to TRBJ1-2, with D possibly being TRBD1 (6 bases). Germline lookup yields CDR1 SEHNR and CDR2 FQNEAQ (reference sequence). This CDR3 has 13 residues. The germline V and J ends were trimmed by 4 bases and 8 bases, with 14 bases remaining between them. The whole variable domain, remainder taken from reference TRBV7-9 and TRBJ1-2, is DTGVSQNPRHKITKRGQNVTFRCDPISEHNRLYWYRQTLGQGPEFLTYFQNEAQLEKSRLLSDRFSAERPKGSFSTLEIQRTEQGDSAMYLCASSSGGGDGYTFGSGTRLTVV.

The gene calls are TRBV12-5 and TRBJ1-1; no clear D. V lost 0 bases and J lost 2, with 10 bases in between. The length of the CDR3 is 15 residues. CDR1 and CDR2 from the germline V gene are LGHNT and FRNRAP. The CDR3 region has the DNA TGTGCTAGTGGTTTGGTATTATTGGCTAACACTGAAGCTTTCTTT. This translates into CASGLVLLANTEAFF.

CDR3 bases: TGTGCCAGCAGTGATCACGCCTCTAGCACAGATACGCAGTATTTT. As protein: CASSDHASSTDTQYF. The J gene is TRBJ2-3, the V gene TRBV2, with no clear D. V shed 3 bases and J shed 0 bases, with 10 bases lying between them. The CDR3 has 15 residues. CDR1 is SNHLY and CDR2 is FYNNEI in the germline V gene.

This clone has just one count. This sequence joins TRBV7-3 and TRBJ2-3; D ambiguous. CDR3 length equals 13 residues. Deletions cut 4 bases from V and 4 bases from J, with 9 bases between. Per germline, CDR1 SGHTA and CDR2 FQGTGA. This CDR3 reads CASSSQDSDTQYF. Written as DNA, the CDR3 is TGTGCCAGCAGCTCCCAGGATTCAGATACGCAGTATTTT. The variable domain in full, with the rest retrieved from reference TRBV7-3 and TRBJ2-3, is GAGVSQTPSNKVTEKGKYVELRCDPISGHTALYWYRQSLGQGPEFLIYFQGTGAADDSGLPNDRFFAVRPEGSVSTLKIQRTERGDSAVYLCASSSQDSDTQYFGPGTRLTVL.

The CDR3 nucleotides are TGTGCCAGCAGCCAACAATATGGACAGGGGTACGAGCAGTACTTC. It yields the protein CASSQQYGQGYEQYF. The rearrangement uses TRBV4-2 and TRBJ2-7; 9 bases map to TRBD1. Germline-derived CDR1 and CDR2 are LGHNA and YNFKEQ. CDR3 length equals 15 residues. J gave up 4 bases and V 2 bases, and 6 bases lay outside the gene matches.

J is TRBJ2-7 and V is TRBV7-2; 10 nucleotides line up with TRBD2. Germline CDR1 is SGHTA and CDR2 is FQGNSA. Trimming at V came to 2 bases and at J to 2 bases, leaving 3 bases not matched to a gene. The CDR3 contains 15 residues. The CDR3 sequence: CASSLRTSGTYEQYF. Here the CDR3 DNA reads TGTGCCAGCAGCTTAAGAACTAGCGGGACCTACGAGCAGTACTTC.

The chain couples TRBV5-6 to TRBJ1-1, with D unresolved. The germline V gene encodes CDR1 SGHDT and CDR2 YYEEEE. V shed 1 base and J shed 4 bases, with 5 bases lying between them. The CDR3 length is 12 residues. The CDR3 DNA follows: TGTGCCAGCAGCTTGATTACCACTGAAGCTTTCTTT. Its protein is CASSLITTEAFF.

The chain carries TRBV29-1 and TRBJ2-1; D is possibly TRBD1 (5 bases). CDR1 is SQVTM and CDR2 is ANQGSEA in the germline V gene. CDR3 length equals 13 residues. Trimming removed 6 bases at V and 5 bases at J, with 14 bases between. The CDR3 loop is CSVLARVDNEQFF. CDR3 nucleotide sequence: TGCAGCGTGTTGGCCAGGGTCGACAATGAGCAGTTCTTC.

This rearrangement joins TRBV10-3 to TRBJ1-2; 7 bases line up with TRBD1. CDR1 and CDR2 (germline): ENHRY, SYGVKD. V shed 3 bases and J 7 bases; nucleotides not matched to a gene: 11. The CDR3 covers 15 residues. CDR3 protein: CAISDLGEGAFGYTF. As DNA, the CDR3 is TGTGCCATCAGTGACCTGGGTGAGGGGGCGTTTGGCTACACCTTC.

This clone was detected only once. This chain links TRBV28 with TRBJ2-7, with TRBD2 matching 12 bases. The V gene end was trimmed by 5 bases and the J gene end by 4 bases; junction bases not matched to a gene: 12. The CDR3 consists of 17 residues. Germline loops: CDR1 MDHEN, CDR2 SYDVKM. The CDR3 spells CASSTSGLAGNSYEQYF. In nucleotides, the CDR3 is TGTGCCAGCAGTACAAGCGGACTAGCGGGAAATTCTTACGAGCAGTACTTC.

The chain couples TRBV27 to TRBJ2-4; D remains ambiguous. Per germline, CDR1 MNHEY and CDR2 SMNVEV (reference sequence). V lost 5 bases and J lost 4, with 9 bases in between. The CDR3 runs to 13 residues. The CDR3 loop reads CASSPLTKNIQYF. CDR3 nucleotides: TGTGCCAGCAGTCCCCTGACTAAAAACATTCAGTACTTC.

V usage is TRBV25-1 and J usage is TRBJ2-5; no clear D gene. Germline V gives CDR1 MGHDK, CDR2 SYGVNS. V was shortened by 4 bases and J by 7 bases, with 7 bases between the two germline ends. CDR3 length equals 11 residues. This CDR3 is CASSGYWTQYF. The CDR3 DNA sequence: TGTGCCAGCAGTGGGTACTGGACCCAGTACTTC. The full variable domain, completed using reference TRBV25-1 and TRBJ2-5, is EADIYQTPRYLVIGTGKKITLECSQTMGHDKMYWYQQDPGMELHLIHYSYGVNSTEKGDLSSESTVSRIRTEHFPLTLESARPSHTSQYLCASSGYWTQYFGPGTRLLVL.

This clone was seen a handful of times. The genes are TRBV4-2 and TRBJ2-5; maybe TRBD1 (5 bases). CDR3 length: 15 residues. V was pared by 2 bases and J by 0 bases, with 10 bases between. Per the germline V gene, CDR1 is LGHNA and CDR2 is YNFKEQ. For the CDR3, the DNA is TGTGCCAGCAGCCAATCGACAGCGTACCAAGAGACCCAGTACTTC. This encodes CASSQSTAYQETQYF.

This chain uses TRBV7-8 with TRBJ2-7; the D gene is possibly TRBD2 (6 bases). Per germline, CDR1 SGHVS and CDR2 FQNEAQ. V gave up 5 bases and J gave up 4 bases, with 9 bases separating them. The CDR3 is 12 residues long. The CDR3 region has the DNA TGTGCCAGCAGCCCGAGCGGGTACGAGCAGTACTTC. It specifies CASSPSGYEQYF.

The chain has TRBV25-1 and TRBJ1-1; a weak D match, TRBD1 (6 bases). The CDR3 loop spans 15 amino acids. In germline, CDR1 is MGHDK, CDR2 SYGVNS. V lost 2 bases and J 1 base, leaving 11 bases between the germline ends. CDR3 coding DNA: TGTGCCAGCAGTGAACGGGGGGCAAGGAACACTGAAGCTTTCTTT. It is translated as CASSERGARNTEAFF.

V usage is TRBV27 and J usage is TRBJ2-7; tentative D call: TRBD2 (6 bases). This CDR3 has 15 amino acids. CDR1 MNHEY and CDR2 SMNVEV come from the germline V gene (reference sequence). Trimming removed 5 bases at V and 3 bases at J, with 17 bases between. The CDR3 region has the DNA TGTGCCAGCAGTCCTCTAGCGCCGAACATCTACGAGCAGTACTTC. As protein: CASSPLAPNIYEQYF.

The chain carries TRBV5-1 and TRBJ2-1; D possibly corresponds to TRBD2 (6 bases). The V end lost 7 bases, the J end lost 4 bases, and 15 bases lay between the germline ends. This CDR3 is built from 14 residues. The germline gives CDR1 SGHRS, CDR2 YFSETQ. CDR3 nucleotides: TGCGCCAGCGGAACGGGACTGGAATACAATGAGCAGTTCTTC. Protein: CASGTGLEYNEQFF.

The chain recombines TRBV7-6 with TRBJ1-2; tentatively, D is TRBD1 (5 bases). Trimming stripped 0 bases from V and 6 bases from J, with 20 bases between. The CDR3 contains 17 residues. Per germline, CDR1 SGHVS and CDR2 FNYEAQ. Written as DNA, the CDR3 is TGTGCCAGCAGCTTAGCGACGACATGGGTGGGGCCACATGGCTACACCTTC. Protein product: CASSLATTWVGPHGYTF.

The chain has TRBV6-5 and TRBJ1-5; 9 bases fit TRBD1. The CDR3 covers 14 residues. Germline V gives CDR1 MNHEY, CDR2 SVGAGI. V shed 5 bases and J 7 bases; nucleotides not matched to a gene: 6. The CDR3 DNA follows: TGTGCCAGCAGTCCCCGGACAGGGGACCAGCCCCAGCATTTT. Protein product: CASSPRTGDQPQHF.

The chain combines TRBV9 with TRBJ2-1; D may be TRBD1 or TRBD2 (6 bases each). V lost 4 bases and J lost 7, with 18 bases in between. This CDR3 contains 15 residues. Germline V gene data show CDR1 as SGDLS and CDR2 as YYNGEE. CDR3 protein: CASSPEGGRLNEQFF. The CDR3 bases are TGTGCCAGCAGCCCTGAAGGGGGGCGTTTGAATGAGCAGTTCTTC.

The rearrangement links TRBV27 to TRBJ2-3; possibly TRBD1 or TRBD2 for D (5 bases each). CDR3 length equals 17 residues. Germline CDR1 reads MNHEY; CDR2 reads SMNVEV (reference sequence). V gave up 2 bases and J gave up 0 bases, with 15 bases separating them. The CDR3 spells CASSLPGWGSSTDTQYF. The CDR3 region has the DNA TGTGCCAGCAGTTTACCGGGGTGGGGGTCTAGCACAGATACGCAGTATTTT.

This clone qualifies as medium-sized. The DNA of the CDR3 is TGCGCCAGCAGCTTGGAACAGGGGGTCGACGAGCAGTACTTC. It specifies CASSLEQGVDEQYF. The rearrangement uses TRBV5-1 and TRBJ2-7, with 8 bases fitting TRBD1. From germline, CDR1 is SGHRS and CDR2 YFSETQ. V lost 0 bases to trimming and J lost 5 bases; unmatched junction nucleotides: 4. The length of the CDR3 is 14 residues.

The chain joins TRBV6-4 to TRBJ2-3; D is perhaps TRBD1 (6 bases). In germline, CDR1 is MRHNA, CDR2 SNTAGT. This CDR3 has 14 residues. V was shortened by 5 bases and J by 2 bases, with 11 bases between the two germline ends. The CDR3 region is CASSPQGNTDTQYF. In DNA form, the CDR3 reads TGTGCCAGCAGTCCGCAGGGGAACACAGATACGCAGTATTTT.

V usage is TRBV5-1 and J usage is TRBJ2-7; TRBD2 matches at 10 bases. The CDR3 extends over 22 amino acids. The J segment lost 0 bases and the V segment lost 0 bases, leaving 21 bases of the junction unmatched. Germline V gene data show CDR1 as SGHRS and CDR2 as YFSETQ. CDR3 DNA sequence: TGCGCCAGCAGCTTGGCACCGGTGGCTAGCGGGAGCGTCGTGGGGAGCTCCTACGAGCAGTACTTC. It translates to CASSLAPVASGSVVGSSYEQYF. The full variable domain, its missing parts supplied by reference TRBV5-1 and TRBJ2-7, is KAGVTQTPRYLIKTRGQQVTLSCSPISGHRSVSWYQQTPGQGLQFLFEYFSETQRNKGNFPGRFSGRQFSNSRSEMNVSTLELGDSALYLCASSLAPVASGSVVGSSYEQYFGPGTRLTVT.

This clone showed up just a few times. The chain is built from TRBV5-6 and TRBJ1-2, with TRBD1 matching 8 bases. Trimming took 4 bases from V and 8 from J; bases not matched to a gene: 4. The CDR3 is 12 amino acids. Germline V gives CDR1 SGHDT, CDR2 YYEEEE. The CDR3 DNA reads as TGTGCCAGCAGCGCCCGACAGGGGGGCTACACCTTC. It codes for CASSARQGGYTF.

The DNA for the CDR3 is TGTGCCAGCAGCGTCGGAACCACCTATGGCTACACCTTC. Residues: CASSVGTTYGYTF. This chain links TRBV9 with TRBJ1-2; unclear D gene. The germline CDR1 and CDR2 sequences are SGDLS and YYNGEE. The V end was cut by 2 bases, the J end by 4 bases, with 9 bases between. The length of the CDR3 is 13 residues.

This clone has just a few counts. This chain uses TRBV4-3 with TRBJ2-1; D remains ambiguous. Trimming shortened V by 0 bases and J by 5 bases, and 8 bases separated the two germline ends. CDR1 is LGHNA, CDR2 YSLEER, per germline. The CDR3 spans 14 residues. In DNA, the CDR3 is TGCGCCAGCAGCCAAGAAGGGCTCCACAATGAGCAGTTCTTC. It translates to CASSQEGLHNEQFF.

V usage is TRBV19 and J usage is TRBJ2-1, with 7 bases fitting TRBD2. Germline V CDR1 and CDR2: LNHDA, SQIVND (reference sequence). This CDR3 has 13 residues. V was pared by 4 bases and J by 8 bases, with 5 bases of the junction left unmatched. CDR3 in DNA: TGTGCCAGTAGTAAGACTAGCAACTATGAGCAGTTCTTC. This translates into CASSKTSNYEQFF.

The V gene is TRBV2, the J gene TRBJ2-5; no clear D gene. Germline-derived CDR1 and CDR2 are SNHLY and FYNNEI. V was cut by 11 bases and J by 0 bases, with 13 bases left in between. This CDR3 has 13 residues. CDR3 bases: TGTGCCTCGCGAGACCCAGACCAAGAGACCCAGTACTTC. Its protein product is CASRDPDQETQYF.